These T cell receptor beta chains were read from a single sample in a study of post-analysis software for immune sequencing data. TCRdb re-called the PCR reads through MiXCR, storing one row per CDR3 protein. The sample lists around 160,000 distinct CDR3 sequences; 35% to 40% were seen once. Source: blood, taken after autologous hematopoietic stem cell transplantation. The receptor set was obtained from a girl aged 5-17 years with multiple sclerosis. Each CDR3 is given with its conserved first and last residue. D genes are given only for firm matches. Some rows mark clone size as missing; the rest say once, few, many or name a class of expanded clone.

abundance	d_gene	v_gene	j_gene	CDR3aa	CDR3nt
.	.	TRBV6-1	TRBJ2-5	CASTNRRQAQETQYF	TGTGCCAGCACCAACCGCCGACAGGCCCAAGAGACCCAGTACTTC
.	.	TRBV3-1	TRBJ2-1	CASSQSGVYEQFF	TGTGCCAGCAGCCAGTCTGGGGTCTATGAGCAGTTCTTC
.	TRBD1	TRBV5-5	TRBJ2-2	CASSLETGGRGGELFF	TGTGCCAGCAGCTTGGAGACAGGGGGGCGAGGCGGGGAGCTGTTTTTT
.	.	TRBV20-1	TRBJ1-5	CSANLDRRYSNQPQHF	TGCAGTGCTAACCTAGACAGGCGATATAGCAATCAGCCCCAGCATTTT
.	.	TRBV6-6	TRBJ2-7	CASSYRGLGVYEQYF	TGTGCCAGCAGTTACCGGGGACTGGGTGTCTACGAGCAGTACTTC
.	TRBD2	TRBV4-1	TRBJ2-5	CASSQKSGASGREETQYF	TGCGCCAGCAGCCAAAAGTCGGGCGCTAGCGGGAGGGAAGAGACCCAGTACTTC
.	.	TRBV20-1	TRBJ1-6	CSAGRPGVGADSPLHF	TGCAGTGCTGGACGACCTGGGGTGGGGGCGGATTCACCCCTCCACTTT
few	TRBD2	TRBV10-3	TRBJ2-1	CAISAGSGNYNEQFF	TGTGCCATCAGTGCAGGTAGCGGGAACTACAATGAGCAGTTCTTC
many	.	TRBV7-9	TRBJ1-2	CASSLDGGTAYGYTF	TGTGCCAGCAGCTTAGACGGGGGCACGGCGTATGGCTACACCTTC
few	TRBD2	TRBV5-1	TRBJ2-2	CASSGTSASNTGELFF	TGCGCCAGCAGCGGGACTAGCGCATCGAACACCGGGGAGCTGTTTTTT
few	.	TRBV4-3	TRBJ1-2	CASSQDGRGNYGYTF	TGCGCCAGCAGCCAAGACGGTAGGGGGAACTATGGCTACACCTTC
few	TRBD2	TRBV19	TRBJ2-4	CASSEAGGLEQYF	TGTGCCAGTAGTGAAGCGGGAGGGCTTGAGCAGTACTTC
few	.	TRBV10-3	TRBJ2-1	CAIRLGSPRYNEQFF	TGTGCCATCAGGCTAGGATCCCCCCGGTACAATGAGCAGTTCTTC
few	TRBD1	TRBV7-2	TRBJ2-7	CASSPNTGGLNYEQYF	TGTGCCAGCAGCCCCAATACAGGGGGATTAAACTACGAGCAGTACTTC
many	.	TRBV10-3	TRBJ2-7	CAISESTRGQGYEQYF	TGTGCCATCAGTGAGTCGACTCGTGGGCAGGGCTACGAGCAGTACTTC
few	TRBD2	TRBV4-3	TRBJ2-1	CASSQGSSGRYNEQFF	TGCGCCAGCAGCCAAGGGTCTAGCGGGAGGTACAATGAGCAGTTCTTC
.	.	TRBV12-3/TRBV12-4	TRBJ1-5	CVSSLESNQPQHF	TGTGTCAGCAGTTTAGAGAGCAATCAGCCCCAGCATTTT
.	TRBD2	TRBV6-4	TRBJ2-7	CASTFHGEGNLSYEQYF	TGTGCCAGCACCTTCCATGGGGAGGGGAATCTCTCCTACGAGCAGTACTTC
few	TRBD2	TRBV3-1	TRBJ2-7	CASSQEEEQASGNEQYF	TGTGCCAGCAGCCAAGAAGAGGAGCAGGCTAGCGGGAACGAGCAGTACTTC
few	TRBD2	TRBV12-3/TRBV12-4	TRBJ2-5	CASSLFAGDGETQYF	TGTGCCAGCAGCCTCTTCGCGGGAGATGGGGAGACCCAGTACTTC
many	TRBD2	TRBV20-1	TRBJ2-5	CSARDWVAGDLGETQYF	TGCAGTGCTAGAGATTGGGTAGCGGGAGATTTAGGAGAGACCCAGTACTTC
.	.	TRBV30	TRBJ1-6	CAWRGGHTIANSPLHF	TGTGCCTGGAGGGGGGGACATACTATCGCTAATTCACCCCTCCACTTT
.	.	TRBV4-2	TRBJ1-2	CASSQDRPGDNYGYTF	TGTGCCAGCAGCCAAGATCGACCGGGAGACAACTATGGCTACACCTTC
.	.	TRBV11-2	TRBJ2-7	CASGLGGAYEQYF	TGTGCCAGCGGGCTGGGGGGCGCCTACGAGCAGTACTTC
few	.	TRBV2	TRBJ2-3	CASKTWINTDTQYF	TGTGCCAGCAAGACATGGATTAACACAGATACGCAGTATTTT
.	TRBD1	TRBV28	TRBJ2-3	CASSLWAGQVRDTQYF	TGTGCCAGCAGTTTATGGGCCGGACAGGTGCGAGATACGCAGTATTTT
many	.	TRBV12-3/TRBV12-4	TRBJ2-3	CASSQDRRSTDTQYF	TGTGCCAGCAGTCAAGACAGGCGCAGCACAGATACGCAGTATTTT
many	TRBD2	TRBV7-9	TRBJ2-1	CASSLIGTSDRNEQFF	TGTGCCAGCAGCTTAATCGGGACTAGCGACCGCAATGAGCAGTTCTTC
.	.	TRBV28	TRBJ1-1	CASSTPGAEAFF	TGTGCCAGCAGCACCCCGGGGGCTGAAGCTTTCTTT